This is a list of T cell receptor beta chains from one sample in a study of blood T cell repertoires in COVID-19. Sequencing was performed with immunoSEQ multiplex PCR; in TCRdb, only in-frame clones are kept and a portion is missing. The sample yields roughly 300,000 clones, 70% to 90% seen once. The sequencing sample was made of peripheral blood. The receptor source for this set is a woman in her forties or fifties who had recovered from COVID-19. Both conserved end residues are part of each CDR3.

18	TRBV24-1	CATSAAGTRVMWYNEQFF
11	TRBV28	CASSPGWGYTF
17	TRBV2	CASSDRQGVRGNQPQHF
13	TRBV7-2	CASSATGYSEAFF
11	TRBV7-9	CASSSEETQYF
15	TRBV4-3	CASSQDYRDANEQFF
18	TRBV5-1	CASRAGLAGRGGTDTQYF
13	TRBV9	CASSDTTSFEQFF
15	TRBV10-3	CAISESSGLGYGYTF
15	TRBV7-6	CASSPRTVVSYEQYF
12	TRBV7-2	CASSLDSLRAFF
14	TRBV11-2	CASSLMSGNQPQHF
13	TRBV10-3	CAISGQGGQPQHF
13	TRBV4-3	CASSHQTGVEQYF
14	TRBV5-4	CASSSDRARNEQFF
14	TRBV27	CATSRTYSYNEQFF
12	TRBV30	CAWSVRGAGQYF
17	TRBV5-4	CASSQPSDQGAKGAQYF
15	TRBV6-5	CASSPQTGGNEKLFF
14	TRBV7-9	CASTHKATNEKLFF
13	TRBV18	CASQSGVLNEQFF
14	TRBV15	CATNLQGRNQPQHF
13	TRBV20-1	CSASTSGGAEQFF
14	TRBV2	CASNRQGADDGYTF
14	TRBV5-6	CASSLGTGYYEQYF
13	TRBV18	CASSPAGSYEQYF
16	TRBV27	CASSLSRAGGPIEQFF
13	TRBV27	CASSPGQGAGYTF
14	TRBV6-6	CASSFDRGSTEAFF
13	TRBV27	CASSLSGYGGYTF
15	TRBV5-4	CASSGGAVSYNEQFF
14	TRBV18	CASSPGVRENEQFF
12	TRBV7-8	CASSLSLYEQYF
16	TRBV6-5	CASSYTSGSYNSPLHF
17	TRBV19	CASSTILESPPNQPQHF
15	TRBV9	CASSVLLAGTDTQYF